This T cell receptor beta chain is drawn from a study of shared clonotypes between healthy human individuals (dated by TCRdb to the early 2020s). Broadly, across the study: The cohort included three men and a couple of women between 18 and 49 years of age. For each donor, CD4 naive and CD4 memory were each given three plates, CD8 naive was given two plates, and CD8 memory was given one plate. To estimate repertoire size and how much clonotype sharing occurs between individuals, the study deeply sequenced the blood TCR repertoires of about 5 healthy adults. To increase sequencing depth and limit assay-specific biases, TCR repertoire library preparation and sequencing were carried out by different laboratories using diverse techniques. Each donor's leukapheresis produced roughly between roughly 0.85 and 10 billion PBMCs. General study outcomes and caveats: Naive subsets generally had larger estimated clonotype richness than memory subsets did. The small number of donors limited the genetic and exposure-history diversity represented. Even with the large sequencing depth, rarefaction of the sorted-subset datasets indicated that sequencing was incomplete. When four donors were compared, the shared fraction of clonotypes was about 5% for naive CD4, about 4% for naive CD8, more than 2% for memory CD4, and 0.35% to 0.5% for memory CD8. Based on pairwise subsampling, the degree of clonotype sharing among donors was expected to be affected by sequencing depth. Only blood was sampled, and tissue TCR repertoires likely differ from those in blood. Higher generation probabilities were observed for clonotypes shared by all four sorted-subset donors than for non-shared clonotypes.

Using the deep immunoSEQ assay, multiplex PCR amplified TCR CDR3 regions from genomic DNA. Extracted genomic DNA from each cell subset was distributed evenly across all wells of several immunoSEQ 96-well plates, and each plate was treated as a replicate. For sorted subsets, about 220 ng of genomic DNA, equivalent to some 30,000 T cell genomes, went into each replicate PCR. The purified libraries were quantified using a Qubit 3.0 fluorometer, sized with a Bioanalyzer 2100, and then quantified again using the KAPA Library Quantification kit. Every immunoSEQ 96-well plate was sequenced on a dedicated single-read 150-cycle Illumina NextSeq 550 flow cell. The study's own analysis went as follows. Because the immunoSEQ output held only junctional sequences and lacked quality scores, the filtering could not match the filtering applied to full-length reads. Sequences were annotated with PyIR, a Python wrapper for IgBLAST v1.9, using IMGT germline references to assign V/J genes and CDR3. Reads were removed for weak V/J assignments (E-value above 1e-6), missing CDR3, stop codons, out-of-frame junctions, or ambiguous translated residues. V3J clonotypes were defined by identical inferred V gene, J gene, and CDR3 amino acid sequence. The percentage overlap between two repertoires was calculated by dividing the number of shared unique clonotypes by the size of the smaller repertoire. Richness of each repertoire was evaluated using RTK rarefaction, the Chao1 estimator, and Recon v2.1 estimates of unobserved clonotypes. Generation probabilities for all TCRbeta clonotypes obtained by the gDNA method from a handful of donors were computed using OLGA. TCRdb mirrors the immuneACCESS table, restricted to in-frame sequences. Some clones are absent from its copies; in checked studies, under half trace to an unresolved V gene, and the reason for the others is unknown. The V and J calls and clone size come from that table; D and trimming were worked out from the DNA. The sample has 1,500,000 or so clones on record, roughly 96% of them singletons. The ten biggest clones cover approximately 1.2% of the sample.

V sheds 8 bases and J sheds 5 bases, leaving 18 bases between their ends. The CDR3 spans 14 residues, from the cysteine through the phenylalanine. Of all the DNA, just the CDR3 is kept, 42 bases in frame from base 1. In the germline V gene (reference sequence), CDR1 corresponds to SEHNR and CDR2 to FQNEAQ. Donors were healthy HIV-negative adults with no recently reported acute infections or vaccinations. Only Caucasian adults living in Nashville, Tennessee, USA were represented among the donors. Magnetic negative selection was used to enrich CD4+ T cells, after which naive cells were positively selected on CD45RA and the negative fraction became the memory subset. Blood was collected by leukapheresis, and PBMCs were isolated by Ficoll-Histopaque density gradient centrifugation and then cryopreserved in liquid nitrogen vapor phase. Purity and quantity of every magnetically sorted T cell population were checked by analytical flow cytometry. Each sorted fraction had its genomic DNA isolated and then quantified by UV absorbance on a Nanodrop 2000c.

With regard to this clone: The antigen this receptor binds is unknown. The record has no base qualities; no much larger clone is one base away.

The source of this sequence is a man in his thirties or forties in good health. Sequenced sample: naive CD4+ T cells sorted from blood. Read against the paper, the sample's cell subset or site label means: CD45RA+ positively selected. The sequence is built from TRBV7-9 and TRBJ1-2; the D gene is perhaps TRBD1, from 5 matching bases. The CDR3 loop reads CASAADIYSYGYTF. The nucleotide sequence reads TGTGCCAGCGCGGCGGACATCTACTCATATGGCTACACCTTC.